The rows below give T cell receptor beta chains drawn from one sample of a study of T cells in Graves' hyperthyroidism and ophthalmopathy. TCRdb reprocessed the multiplex PCR reads with MiXCR, giving one entry per CDR3 protein. Counted here are about 350,000 distinct CDR3 sequences, about 15% occurring once; the ten biggest clones make up approximately 25%. Sequenced material: blood. All receptors come from a woman between 25 and 40 years old with Graves' hyperthyroidism. The CDR3 runs from the conserved cysteine through the conserved F or W. D genes are given only for firm matches. A row's size may be missing; if present it is once, few, many or a size class.

>TRBD2|few|TRBV30|TRBJ2-2
CAWSVPGAGGPDTGELFF
TGTGCCTGGAGTGTACCCGGAGCGGGAGGGCCCGACACCGGGGAGCTGTTTTTT
>-|-|TRBV19|TRBJ1-4
CASSIRGFTTNEKLFF
TGTGCCAGTAGTATTCGAGGGTTCACCACTAATGAAAAACTGTTTTTT
>TRBD2|many|TRBV7-8|TRBJ2-7
CASSFRGLAGNEQYF
TGTGCCAGCAGCTTTAGGGGACTAGCGGGAAACGAGCAGTACTTC
>TRBD1|-|TRBV19|TRBJ2-7
CASRTGAGPYEQYF
TGTGCCAGTAGGACAGGGGCGGGCCCTTACGAGCAGTACTTC
>-|-|TRBV30|TRBJ2-1
CAWSVSVNEQFF
TGTGCCTGGAGTGTATCGGTGAATGAGCAGTTCTTC
>TRBD1|few|TRBV3-1|TRBJ1-4
CASSLGTGPLGEKLFF
TGTGCCAGCAGCCTCGGGACAGGGCCTCTGGGGGAAAAACTGTTTTTT
>-|many|TRBV28|TRBJ2-3
CAVRREDTQYF
TGTGCCGTCAGAAGGGAAGATACGCAGTATTTT
>TRBD1|few|TRBV19|TRBJ1-1
CASSMWTGRGNTEAFF
TGTGCCAGTAGTATGTGGACAGGGAGGGGGAACACTGAAGCTTTCTTT
>-|many|TRBV20-1|TRBJ1-3
CSARVVETIYF
TGCAGTGCTAGAGTGGTAGAAACCATATATTTT
>-|many|TRBV20-1|TRBJ2-3
CSVKRGMVADTQYF
TGCAGTGTCAAAAGAGGGATGGTCGCAGATACGCAGTATTTT
>-|many|TRBV20-1|TRBJ1-1
CSARDIAGKHTEAFF
TGCAGTGCTAGAGATATCGCAGGGAAGCACACTGAAGCTTTCTTT
>-|-|TRBV14|TRBJ1-6
CASSQDAGSGSPLHF
TGTGCCAGCAGCCAAGATGCGGGCTCTGGTTCACCCCTCCACTTT
>TRBD2|-|TRBV7-6|TRBJ2-7
CADGQRGRALRNEQYF
TGTGCCGACGGACAAAGAGGGAGGGCCTTACGTAACGAGCAGTACTTC
>-|many|TRBV10-3|TRBJ1-6
CAIKGTGEANSPLHF
TGTGCCATCAAAGGGACGGGGGAAGCGAATTCACCCCTCCACTTT
>TRBD1|many|TRBV7-2|TRBJ1-2
CASSLNLGQGSYTF
TGTGCCAGCAGCTTAAATCTGGGACAGGGGAGTTACACCTTC
>TRBD2|many|TRBV7-3|TRBJ2-1
CASSSPGLAGHNEQFF
TGTGCCAGCAGCTCGCCGGGACTAGCGGGTCACAATGAGCAGTTCTTC
>-|-|TRBV11-1|TRBJ2-5
CASSLGDRQETQYF
TGTGCCAGCAGCCTCGGGGACCGCCAAGAGACCCAGTACTTC
>-|few|TRBV28|TRBJ2-3
CASSITNTQYF
TGTGCCAGCAGTATAACCAATACGCAGTATTTT
>-|few|TRBV19|TRBJ2-4
CASSIQSRGLAKNIQYF
TGTGCCAGTAGTATCCAATCCAGGGGTCTAGCCAAAAACATTCAGTACTTC
>-|many|TRBV6-1|TRBJ1-5
CASKRDRNQPQHF
TGTGCCAGCAAGAGGGATCGCAATCAGCCCCAGCATTTT
>-|-|TRBV25-1|TRBJ1-2
CASIGASSWGGYTF
TGTGCCAGCATAGGGGCCTCCTCCTGGGGGGGCTACACCTTC
>-|many|TRBV11-2|TRBJ2-3
CASSLRTDTQYF
TGTGCCAGCAGTCTCCGCACAGATACGCAGTATTTT
>TRBD2|few|TRBV20-1|TRBJ2-7
CSVTSGAMQYF
TGCAGTGTAACTAGCGGGGCCATGCAGTACTTC
>TRBD2|-|TRBV7-2|TRBJ2-7
CASSPLAGWSYEQYF
TGTGCCAGCAGCCCCCTAGCGGGATGGTCTTACGAGCAGTACTTC
>-|many|TRBV28|TRBJ1-2
CASSTVNLYGYTF
TGTGCCAGCAGTACTGTCAACCTCTATGGCTACACCTTC
>-|-|TRBV5-6|TRBJ1-4
CASSLIDSNSEKLFF
TGTGCCAGCAGCTTGATTGACAGCAACAGCGAAAAACTGTTTTTT
>TRBD1|-|TRBV5-6|TRBJ1-1
CASSPWDRDDEAFF
TGTGCCAGCAGCCCGTGGGACAGGGACGATGAAGCTTTCTTT
>-|many|TRBV10-2|TRBJ2-2
CASSESRSYTGELFF
TGCGCCAGCAGTGAGTCTAGGAGTTACACCGGGGAGCTGTTTTTT
>-|-|TRBV7-2|TRBJ2-7
CASSLVVEYEQYF
TGTGCCAGCAGCTTAGTGGTTGAATACGAGCAGTACTTC
>TRBD2|many|TRBV10-3|TRBJ2-3
CATRPGLNSDTQYF
TGTGCCACCCGACCGGGACTAAACTCGGATACGCAGTATTTT